The 30 T cell receptor beta chains in this list originate from one sample, sequenced in a study of T-cell reconstitution after alpha-beta-depleted transplantation in children. A TCRbeta library incorporating unique molecular identifiers was prepared. TCRdb processed the PCR reads anew with MiXCR; each CDR3 protein has one entry. The table has approximately 290,000 distinct CDR3 sequences, under 14% seen once. The sample in question was peripheral blood, obtained 180 days after TCRalphabeta/CD19-depleted stem cell transplant. Receptor source: a male patient under 10 years old who had a stem cell transplant for chronic granulomatous disease, so the T cells may come from the graft donor.

This clonotype was counted at least ten times. This sequence joins TRBV7-6 and TRBJ1-2; D perhaps matches TRBD1 (5 bases). The V end lost 10 bases, the J end lost 8 bases, and 26 bases lay between the germline ends. The CDR3 length is 15 residues. Germline CDR1 SGHVS, CDR2 FNYEAQ. The CDR3 DNA follows: TGTGCCACCACAAGTAGGGTAGACAGTCTAGAAGGCTACACCTTC. Protein sequence: CATTSRVDSLEGYTF. Based on the CDR3 plus reference TRBV7-6 and TRBJ1-2, the full variable domain is GAGVSQSPRYKVTKRGQDVALRCDPISGHVSLYWYRQALGQGPEFLTYFNYEAQQDKSGLPNDRFSAERPEGSISTLTIQRTEQRDSAMYRCATTSRVDSLEGYTFGSGTRLTVV.

This clonotype came up many times. The CDR3 DNA follows: TGTGCCACCAGTGACCGGACAGGGGGCGCCGGGGCTTTCTTT. Its protein product is CATSDRTGGAGAFF. The chain uses TRBV24-1 and TRBJ1-1; the match to TRBD1 covers 11 bases. The CDR3 runs 14 residues. Looked up from germline, CDR1 is KGHDR and CDR2 is SFDVKD. V was pared by 4 bases and J by 11 bases, with 8 bases of the junction left unmatched.

This clonotype came up many times. This chain links TRBV29-1 with TRBJ1-2; D unresolved. With 3 bases removed from V and 3 bases from J, the gap between germline ends came to 5 bases. The germline V gene encodes CDR1 SQVTM and CDR2 ANQGSEA. This CDR3 contains 11 residues. In DNA, the CDR3 is TGCAGCGTTGACAGTTACTATGGCTACACCTTC. It encodes CSVDSYYGYTF.

The sample holds many counts of this clonotype. One junction end does not reproduce the germline sequence, and a read error may be involved. The chain has TRBV27 and TRBJ2-1; D is perhaps TRBD1 or TRBD2 (5 bases each). The CDR3 consists of 13 residues. Germline V gives CDR1 MNHEY, CDR2 SMNVEV (reference sequence). CDR3 loop: CASSWKGEGLSVF. The CDR3 region has the DNA TGTGCCAGCAGCTGGAAGGGTGAGGGGTTGTCAGTCTTC.

Many counts were recorded for this clonotype. This sequence joins TRBV12-3 or TRBV12-4 and TRBJ2-2; weak D call: TRBD2 (6 bases). The CDR3 is 17 amino acids. Trimming left V 8 bases short and J 4 bases short, with 23 bases between. The CDR3 coding sequence is TGTGCCAGCTCCCCCCGGCGGCCCTTCGGGGGCACCGGGGAGCTGTTTTTT. Translated: CASSPRRPFGGTGELFF.

This clonotype was counted ten times or more. The chain uses TRBV3-1 and TRBJ2-1; 8 nucleotides match TRBD2. The CDR3 length is 15 residues. Trimming removed 5 bases from V and 0 bases from J; junction bases left unmatched: 3. Germline CDR1 and CDR2: LGHDT and YNNKEL (reference sequence). CDR3 protein: CASSSRGVSYNEQFF. CDR3 sequence (DNA): TGTGCCAGCAGCTCGCGGGGGGTCTCCTACAATGAGCAGTTCTTC.

Turning to this clonotype: With a much larger clone just one base away, this may be a read error. The chain recombines TRBV12-3 or TRBV12-4 with TRBJ1-2, with D unresolved. V was trimmed by 3 bases and J by 4 bases, leaving 15 bases between them. The CDR3 extends over 15 amino acids. CDR3 nucleotides: TGTGCCAGCAGTTTCCTTAAAAGTGGATTCTATGGCTACACCTTC. It encodes CASSFLKSGFYGYTF.

This clonotype was seen many times. This chain connects TRBV5-1 to TRBJ2-5; TRBD2 aligns across 9 bases. The V segment lost 4 bases and the J segment 1 base; nucleotides outside the gene matches: 2. CDR1 and CDR2 (germline): SGHRS, YFSETQ. This CDR3 contains 14 residues. CDR3 amino acids: CASSISGGQETQYF. The CDR3 DNA reads TGCGCCAGCAGCATTAGCGGGGGCCAAGAGACCCAGTACTTC.

This clonotype was observed many times. V is TRBV12-3 or TRBV12-4 and J is TRBJ2-1; tentative D call: TRBD2 (5 bases). V lost 6 bases and J 3 bases, leaving 9 bases between the germline ends. The CDR3 has 13 amino acids. The CDR3 here is CASSTAGYNEQFF. For the CDR3, the DNA is TGTGCCAGCAGCACTGCGGGCTACAATGAGCAGTTCTTC.

This clonotype appeared many times. At one boundary the junction diverges from the germline segment, which might be a read error. This chain joins TRBV5-1 and TRBJ2-1, with a tentative D call TRBD2 (6 bases). The CDR3 is made up of 16 amino acids. The germline V gene encodes CDR1 SGHRS and CDR2 YFSETQ. CDR3 in DNA: TGCGCCAGCAGTTTGGAGGGTAGGGTCAACTACAATGAGCAGTTCTTC. Its translation: CASSLEGRVNYNEQFF.

This clonotype has a count of ten or more. CDR3 coding DNA: TGTGCCAGCAGCCCAGGCCCCCATCGATGGCAGCGGGAGGGGACCTACGAGCAGTACTTC. It is translated as CASSPGPHRWQREGTYEQYF. V is TRBV11-2 and J is TRBJ2-7, with 10 bases lining up with TRBD2. There are 20 residues in the CDR3. V dropped 5 bases and J dropped 2; count of bases not matched to a gene: 21. Germline CDR1 is SGHAT and CDR2 is FQNNGV.

This clonotype was counted ten times or more. At one end, the junction sequence differs from germline, possibly due to a read error. This chain links TRBV12-3 or TRBV12-4 with TRBJ2-7, with 8 bases identical to TRBD2. This CDR3 comprises 14 residues. The CDR3 loop reads CASSLTSGSYEQYF. CDR3 bases: TGCGCCAGCAGCCTAACCAGCGGGAGCTACGAGCAGTACTTC.

In its sample, this clonotype was seen many times. This rearrangement joins TRBV4-2 to TRBJ2-6; tentative D call: TRBD2 (5 bases). CDR1 LGHNA and CDR2 YNFKEQ come from the germline V gene. The CDR3 consists of 17 residues. Between the trimmed V and J ends, which lost 0 bases and 0 bases, there was a span of 9 bases. The DNA for the CDR3 is TGTGCCAGCAGCCAAGAACCTGCGGGCTCTGGGGCCAACGTCCTGACTTTC. Translation: CASSQEPAGSGANVLTF.

This clonotype has ten or more counts. This rearrangement joins TRBV5-1 to TRBJ1-2; D unclear. The germline CDR1 and CDR2 sequences are SGHRS and YFSETQ. The CDR3 is 13 amino acids. The V and J ends lost 2 bases and 7 bases respectively, with 12 bases between them. The CDR3 DNA is TGCGCCAGCAGCTTCCCGGACCCGGGTGGCTACACCTTC. Residues: CASSFPDPGGYTF.

Worth noting for this clonotype: A read error may be the cause here, since a much bigger clone is one base away. The chain combines TRBV10-1 with TRBJ2-5; 7 positions agree with TRBD2. The CDR3 sequence is 12 residues long. Looked up from germline, CDR1 is WNHNN and CDR2 is SYGVQD (reference sequence). The CDR3 reads CASSGPSGTQHF. In nucleotides, the CDR3 is TGCGCCAGCAGTGGACCAAGCGGGACCCAGCACTTC.

J is TRBJ2-7 and V is TRBV12-3 or TRBV12-4; tentative D call: TRBD2 (5 bases). V was trimmed by 2 bases and J by 7 bases, leaving 12 bases between them. The CDR3 runs 13 residues. CDR3 coding DNA: TGTGCCAGCAGTTTATTGGCCCCGGGGGAGCAGTACTTC. Its translation: CASSLLAPGEQYF.

For this clonotype: It may be a read error: a sequence one base away is much more abundant. The chain joins TRBV27 to TRBJ1-5; no firm D call. Looked up from germline, CDR1 is MNHEY and CDR2 is SMNVEV (reference sequence). With 6 bases removed from V and 7 bases from J, the gap between germline ends came to 22 bases. The CDR3 has 16 residues. CDR3 nucleotide sequence: TGTGCCAGCAGGCGTACCCCCGGCCTAGATAGCCAGCCCCAGCATTTT. Protein: CASRRTPGLDSQPQHF.

There are many counts of this clonotype. The CDR3 region is CSASSGASGAYNEQFF. The CDR3 nucleotides are TGCAGTGCTAGTAGTGGGGCTAGCGGTGCCTACAATGAGCAGTTCTTC. The rearrangement links TRBV20-1 to TRBJ2-1, with 7 bases fitting TRBD2. With 3 bases clipped from V and 2 bases from J, the junction kept 10 bases outside the gene matches. In germline, CDR1 is DFQATT, CDR2 SNEGSKA (reference sequence). The CDR3 contains 16 residues.

In its sample, this clonotype was seen many times. The rearrangement joins TRBV11-2 to TRBJ2-1, with D perhaps TRBD2 (6 bases). The CDR3 has 17 residues. CDR1 and CDR2 (germline): SGHAT, FQNNGV. Trimming shortened V by 0 bases and J by 4 bases, and 16 bases separated the two germline ends. The CDR3 DNA follows: TGTGCCAGCAGCTTAGAGGGAGTGGGAGGAAATTACAATGAGCAGTTCTTC. Its translation: CASSLEGVGGNYNEQFF.

This clonotype appeared many times. The chain has TRBV20-1 and TRBJ1-2; 7 bases align to TRBD1. Germline CDR1 is DFQATT and CDR2 is SNEGSKA (reference sequence). The CDR3 runs to 18 residues. V lost 0 bases, J lost 4 bases, and 17 bases stayed unmatched. CDR3 sequence (DNA): TGCAGTGCTAGAGAGAAACAGGGGACGTTCCTTACCATCTATGGCTACACCTTC. This sequence encodes CSAREKQGTFLTIYGYTF.

The chain is built from TRBV11-2 and TRBJ2-6; 9 bases agree with TRBD1. Germline V gene sequence: CDR1 SGHAT, CDR2 FQNNGV. J gave up 0 bases and V 5 bases, and 11 bases lay outside the gene matches. This CDR3 has 19 amino acids. CDR3 region: CASSPNWGTGNSGANVLTF. The CDR3 DNA is TGTGCCAGCAGCCCAAACTGGGGGACAGGGAACTCTGGGGCCAACGTCCTGACTTTC.

This clonotype was seen repeatedly, ten times or more. This chain links TRBV20-1 with TRBJ2-1, with 12 nucleotides matching TRBD2. J lost 0 bases, V lost 5 bases, and 5 bases had no gene match. This CDR3 is 16 amino acids long. Germline CDR1 and CDR2: DFQATT and SNEGSKA (reference sequence). The chain's CDR3 is CSASLAGGSSYNEQFF. The CDR3 DNA reads as TGCAGTGCTTCCCTAGCGGGAGGGTCCTCCTACAATGAGCAGTTCTTC.

This clonotype was detected ten times or more. The chain employs TRBV7-6 and TRBJ2-1, with 10 bases lining up with TRBD2. There are 15 residues in the CDR3. Per the germline V gene, CDR1 is SGHVS and CDR2 is FNYEAQ. V shed 1 base and J 6 bases; nucleotides not matched to a gene: 3. The CDR3 DNA reads as TGTGCCAGCAGCTTAGAAGGACTAGCGGTCAATGAGCAGTTCTTC. This sequence encodes CASSLEGLAVNEQFF.

The CDR3 region has the DNA TGCAGCGTTGCGATGTCCGTCCCCACCGGGGAGCTGTTTTTT. Its translation: CSVAMSVPTGELFF. V usage is TRBV29-1 and J usage is TRBJ2-2; no definite D call. This CDR3 spans 14 amino acids. Per the germline V gene, CDR1 is SQVTM and CDR2 is ANQGSEA. V was trimmed by 4 bases and J by 4 bases, leaving 13 bases between them.

This clonotype was counted ten times or more. The CDR3 region is CASSDRTGGSQYF. Written as DNA, the CDR3 is TGTGCCAGCAGTGATCGGACAGGAGGGTCCCAGTACTTC. The V and J genes are TRBV27 and TRBJ2-5, with TRBD1 as a possible D gene (7 bases). CDR1 MNHEY and CDR2 SMNVEV come from the germline V gene (reference sequence). V gave up 5 bases and J gave up 9 bases, with 16 bases separating them. The CDR3 is made up of 13 amino acids.

This clonotype has ten or more counts. The chain's CDR3 is CSVVGTYYGYTF. The CDR3 bases are TGCAGCGTTGTGGGCACCTACTATGGCTACACCTTC. The chain has TRBV29-1 and TRBJ1-2, with unresolved D. Trimming stripped 4 bases from V and 3 bases from J, with 9 bases between. CDR1 is SQVTM and CDR2 is ANQGSEA in the germline V gene. This CDR3 contains 12 residues.

The chain combines TRBV12-3 or TRBV12-4 with TRBJ2-1; D perhaps matches TRBD1 (5 bases). Trimming cost V 3 bases and J 3 bases, with 9 bases left between them. The CDR3 consists of 14 residues. CDR3 DNA: TGTGCCAGCAGTTTTTCGACAGACTACAATGAGCAGTTCTTC. It is translated as CASSFSTDYNEQFF.

This chain connects TRBV28 to TRBJ2-1; D is ambiguous. From germline, CDR1 is MDHEN and CDR2 SYDVKM. The CDR3 covers 14 residues. V was shortened by 5 bases and J by 5 bases, with 13 bases between the two germline ends. The CDR3 coding sequence is TGTGCCAGCAGTCCCCCCCTAAGGGACAATGAGCAGTTCTTC. This codes for CASSPPLRDNEQFF. Full variable domain (remainder filled in from reference TRBV28 and TRBJ2-1): DVKVTQSSRYLVKRTGEKVFLECVQDMDHENMFWYRQDPGLGLRLIYFSYDVKMKEKGDIPEGYSVSREKKERFSLILESASTNQTSMYLCASSPPLRDNEQFFGPGTRLTVL.

This clonotype was seen at least ten times. The genes are TRBV7-8 and TRBJ2-7; 8 bases match TRBD1. CDR1 and CDR2 (germline): SGHVS, FQNEAQ. V was clipped by 1 base and J by 5 bases; unmatched bases: 13. The CDR3 has 17 residues. The CDR3 sequence: CASSLGGRTGSVHEQYF. As DNA, the CDR3 is TGTGCCAGCAGCTTAGGAGGACGGACAGGGTCTGTCCACGAGCAGTACTTC.

There are many counts of this clonotype. This chain joins TRBV28 and TRBJ2-5; 11 nucleotides line up with TRBD2. The V gene's germline CDR1 is MDHEN and CDR2 SYDVKM. The CDR3 spans 15 residues. V shed 4 bases, J shed 1 base, and the junction held 2 bases outside the gene matches. The CDR3: CASSSLAGGQETQYF. The CDR3 coding sequence is TGTGCCAGCAGTTCCCTAGCGGGAGGCCAAGAGACCCAGTACTTC.